Sequencing of this T cell receptor beta chain was carried out in a study of T cells after yellow fever vaccination. Findings and limits, study-wide: Reappearance after the booster was seen for most primary-vaccination clones, at 96% CD4 and around 90% CD8. Abundant clonotypes from the bulk population could contaminate FACS-sorted repertoires. A weaker but faster secondary response was observed, peaking on day 5 versus 15.

They built TCR cDNA with 5'RACE template switching, a step that put in a universal primer site and UMIs. TCRdb ran MiXCR on the 5' RACE reads and lists one entry per CDR3 protein. The sample shows about 360,000 distinct CDR3 sequences, roughly 6.2% of them seen only once. This CDR3 is built from 13 residues. Trimming stripped 7 bases from V and 2 bases from J, with 10 bases between. The germline V gene has CDR1 SGHRS and CDR2 YFSETQ. This clonotype was seen a few times. Its antigen is as yet unknown. The V and J genes are TRBV5-1 and TRBJ1-3; D remains ambiguous. The input for sequencing was PBMCs, taken 5 days after the yellow fever booster vaccination. This receptor was obtained from a man aged 25-45 years who received the YFV17D yellow fever vaccine. CDR3 amino acids: CASGSGTGNTIYF. The CDR3 DNA sequence: TGCGCCAGCGGCTCTGGAACTGGAAACACCATATATTTT.